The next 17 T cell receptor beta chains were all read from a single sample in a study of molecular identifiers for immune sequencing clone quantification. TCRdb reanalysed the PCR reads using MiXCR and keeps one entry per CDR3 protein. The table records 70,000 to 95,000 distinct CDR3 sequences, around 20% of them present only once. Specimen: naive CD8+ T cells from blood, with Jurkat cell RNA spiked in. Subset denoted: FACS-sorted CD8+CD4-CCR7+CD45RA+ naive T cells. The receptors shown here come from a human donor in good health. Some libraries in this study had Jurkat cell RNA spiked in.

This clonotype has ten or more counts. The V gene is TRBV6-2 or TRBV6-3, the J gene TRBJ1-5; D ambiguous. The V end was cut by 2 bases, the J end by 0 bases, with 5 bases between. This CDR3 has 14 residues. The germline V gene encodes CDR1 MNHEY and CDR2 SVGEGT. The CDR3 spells CASSYIGSNQPQHF. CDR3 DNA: TGTGCCAGCAGTTACATTGGTAGCAATCAGCCCCAGCATTTT.

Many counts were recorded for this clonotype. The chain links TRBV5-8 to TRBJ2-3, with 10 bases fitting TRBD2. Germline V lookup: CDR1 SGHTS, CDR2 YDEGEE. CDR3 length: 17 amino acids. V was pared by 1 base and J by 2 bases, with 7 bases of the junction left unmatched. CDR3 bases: TGTGCCAGCAGCTTGTCGCTAGCGGGGGAATACACAGATACGCAGTATTTT. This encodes CASSLSLAGEYTDTQYF.

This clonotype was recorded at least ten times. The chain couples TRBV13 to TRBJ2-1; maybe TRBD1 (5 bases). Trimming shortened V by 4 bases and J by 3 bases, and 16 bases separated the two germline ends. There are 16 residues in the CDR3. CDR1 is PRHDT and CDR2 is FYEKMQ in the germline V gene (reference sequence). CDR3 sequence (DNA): TGTGCCAGCAGCTCCCTGCCCACAGGCAACTACAATGAGCAGTTCTTC. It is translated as CASSSLPTGNYNEQFF. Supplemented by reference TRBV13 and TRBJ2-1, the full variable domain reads AAGVIQSPRHLIKEKRETATLKCYPIPRHDTVYWYQQGPGQDPQFLISFYEKMQSDKGSIPDRFSAQQFSDYHSELNMSSLELGDSALYFCASSSLPTGNYNEQFFGPGTRLTVL.

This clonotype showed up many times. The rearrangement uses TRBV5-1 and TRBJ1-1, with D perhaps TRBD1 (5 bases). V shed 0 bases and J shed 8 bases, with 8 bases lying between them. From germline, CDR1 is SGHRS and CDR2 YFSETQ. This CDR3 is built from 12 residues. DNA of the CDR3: TGCGCCAGCAGCTTGGCCAGGGAAGAAGCTTTCTTT. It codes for CASSLAREEAFF. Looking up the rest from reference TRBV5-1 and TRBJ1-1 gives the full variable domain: KAGVTQTPRYLIKTRGQQVTLSCSPISGHRSVSWYQQTPGQGLQFLFEYFSETQRNKGNFPGRFSGRQFSNSRSEMNVSTLELGDSALYLCASSLAREEAFFGQGTRLTVV.

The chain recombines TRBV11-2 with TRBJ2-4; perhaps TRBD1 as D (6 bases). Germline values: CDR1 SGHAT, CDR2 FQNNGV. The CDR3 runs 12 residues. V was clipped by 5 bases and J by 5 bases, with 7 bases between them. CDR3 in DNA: TGTGCCAGCAGCCACAGGGAAAACATTCAGTACTTC. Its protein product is CASSHRENIQYF.

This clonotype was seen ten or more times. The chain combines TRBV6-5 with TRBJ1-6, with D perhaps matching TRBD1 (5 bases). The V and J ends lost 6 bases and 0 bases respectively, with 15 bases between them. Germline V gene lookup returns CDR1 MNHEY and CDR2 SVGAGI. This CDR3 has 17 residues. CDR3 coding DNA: TGTGCCAGCAGGGGATCCAGGGAGGGCTCCTATAATTCACCCCTCCACTTT. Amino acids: CASRGSREGSYNSPLHF.

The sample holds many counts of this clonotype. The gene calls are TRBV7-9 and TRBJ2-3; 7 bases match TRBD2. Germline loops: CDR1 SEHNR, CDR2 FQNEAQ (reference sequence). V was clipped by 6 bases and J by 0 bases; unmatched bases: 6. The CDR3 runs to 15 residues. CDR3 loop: CASSGTTSSTDTQYF. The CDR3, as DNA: TGTGCCAGCAGTGGGACTACGTCTAGCACAGATACGCAGTATTTT.

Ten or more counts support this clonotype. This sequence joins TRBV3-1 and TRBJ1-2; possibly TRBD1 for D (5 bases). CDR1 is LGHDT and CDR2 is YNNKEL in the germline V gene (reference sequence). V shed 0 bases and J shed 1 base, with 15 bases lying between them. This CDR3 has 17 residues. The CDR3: CASSQETGGRFNYGYTF. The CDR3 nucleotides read TGTGCCAGCAGCCAAGAAACAGGAGGACGGTTTAACTATGGCTACACCTTC.

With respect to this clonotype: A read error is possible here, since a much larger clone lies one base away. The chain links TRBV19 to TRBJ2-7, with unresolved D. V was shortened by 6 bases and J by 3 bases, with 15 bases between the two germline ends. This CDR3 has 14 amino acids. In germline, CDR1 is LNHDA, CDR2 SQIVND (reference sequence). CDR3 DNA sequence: TGTGCCAGTAGCATCCATGGGCCATACTACGAGCAGTACTTC. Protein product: CASSIHGPYYEQYF.

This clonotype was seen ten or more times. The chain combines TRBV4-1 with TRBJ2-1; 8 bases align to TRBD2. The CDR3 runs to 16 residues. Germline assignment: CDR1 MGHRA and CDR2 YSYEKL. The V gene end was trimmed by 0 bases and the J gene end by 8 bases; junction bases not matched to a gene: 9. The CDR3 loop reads CASSQDGLAGPDEQFF. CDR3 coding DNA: TGCGCCAGCAGCCAAGATGGATTAGCGGGACCCGATGAGCAGTTCTTC.

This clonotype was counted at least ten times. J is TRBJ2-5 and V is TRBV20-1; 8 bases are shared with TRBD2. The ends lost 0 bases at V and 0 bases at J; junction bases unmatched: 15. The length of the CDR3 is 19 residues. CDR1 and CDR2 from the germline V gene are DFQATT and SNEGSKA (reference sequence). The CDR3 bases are TGCAGTGCTAGAGAAACGGGCGAAAGGAGCGGGAGCTACCAAGAGACCCAGTACTTC. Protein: CSARETGERSGSYQETQYF.

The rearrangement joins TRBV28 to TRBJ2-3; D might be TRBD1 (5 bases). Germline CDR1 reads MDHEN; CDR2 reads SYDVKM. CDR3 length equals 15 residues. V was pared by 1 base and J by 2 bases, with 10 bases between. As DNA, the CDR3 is TGTGCCAGCAGTTTATTACAGGAGTTCACAGATACGCAGTATTTT. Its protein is CASSLLQEFTDTQYF.

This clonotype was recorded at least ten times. CDR3 region: CASSIGAGETDTQYF. The CDR3 DNA follows: TGTGCCAGTAGTATAGGTGCTGGGGAAACAGATACGCAGTATTTT. The rearrangement links TRBV19 to TRBJ2-3; D remains unclear. Trimming stripped 1 base from V and 3 bases from J, with 11 bases between. CDR3 length equals 15 residues. In germline, CDR1 is LNHDA, CDR2 SQIVND (reference sequence).

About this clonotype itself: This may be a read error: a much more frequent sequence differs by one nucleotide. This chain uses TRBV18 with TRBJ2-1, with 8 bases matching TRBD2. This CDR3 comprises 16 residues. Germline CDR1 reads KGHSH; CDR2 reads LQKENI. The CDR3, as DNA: TGTGCCAGCTCAGGGTTCGCGGGGGGCATGAATAATGGGCAGTTCTTC. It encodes CASSGFAGGMNNGQFF.

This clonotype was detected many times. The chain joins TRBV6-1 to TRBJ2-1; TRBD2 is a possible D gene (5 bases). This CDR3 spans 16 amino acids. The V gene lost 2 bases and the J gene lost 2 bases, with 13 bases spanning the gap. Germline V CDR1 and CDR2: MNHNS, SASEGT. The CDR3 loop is CASSELMGEAYNEQFF. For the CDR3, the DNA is TGTGCCAGCAGTGAATTGATGGGAGAAGCCTACAATGAGCAGTTCTTC.

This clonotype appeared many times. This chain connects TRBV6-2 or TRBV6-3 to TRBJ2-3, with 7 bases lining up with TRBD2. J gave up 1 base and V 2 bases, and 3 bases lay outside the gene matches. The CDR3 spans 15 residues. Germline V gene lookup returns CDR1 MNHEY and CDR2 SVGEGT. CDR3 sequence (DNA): TGTGCCAGCAGTTACGTCAGCGGGGGCACAGATACGCAGTATTTT. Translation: CASSYVSGGTDTQYF.

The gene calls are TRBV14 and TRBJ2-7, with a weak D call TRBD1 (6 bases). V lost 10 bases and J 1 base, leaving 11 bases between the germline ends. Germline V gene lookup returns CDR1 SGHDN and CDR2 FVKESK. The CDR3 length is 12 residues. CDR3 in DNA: TGTGCCAAGAGAACAGGGTCCTACGAGCAGTACTTC. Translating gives CAKRTGSYEQYF. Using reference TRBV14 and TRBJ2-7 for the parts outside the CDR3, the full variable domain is EAGVTQFPSHSVIEKGQTVTLRCDPISGHDNLYWYRRVMGKEIKFLLHFVKESKQDESGMPNNRFLAERTGGTYSTLKVQPAELEDSGVYFCAKRTGSYEQYFGPGTRLTVT.